The clone carrying this T cell receptor beta chain was detected only a few times. Its antigen is as yet unknown. The data derive from a study of T-cell reconstitution after alpha-beta-depleted transplantation in children. It was with unique molecular identifiers that the TCRbeta library was prepared. TCRdb re-called the PCR reads through MiXCR, storing one row per CDR3 protein. The sample yields about 870,000 distinct CDR3 sequences, about 16% seen once. Study-wide findings and caveats: After transplant, at about two months, alpha-beta T cells were reportedly derived from several hundred expanded graft clones.

The sequencing used PBMCs, mostly from graft donor cells, collected 360 days after TCRalphabeta/CD19-depleted stem cell transplant. The receptor was derived from a male patient younger than 18 who had a stem cell transplant for acute lymphoblastic leukemia, so the T cells may come from the graft donor.

CDR3 sequence (DNA): TGTGCCAGCAGCTTAGTTTGGCCGGGCGGAAGCCTTGAGCAGTACTTC. Encoded protein: CASSLVWPGGSLEQYF. J is TRBJ2-7 and V is TRBV7-8; D is uncertain. The germline V gene encodes CDR1 SGHVS and CDR2 FQNEAQ. Trimming removed 1 base from V and 7 bases from J, with 20 bases in between. The CDR3 is 16 amino acids.